This T cell receptor (beta chain) was recovered during a study of blood T cell repertoires in COVID-19. Repertoires were generated with immunoSEQ multiplex PCR, while TCRdb's copy carries only in-frame clones and drops some. The sample has approximately 110,000 clones, about 88% seen once; the top ten hold approximately 2.1%. The CDR3 covers 15 residues. Germline V CDR1 and CDR2: GTSNPN, SVGIG (reference sequence). V shed 0 bases and J shed 4 bases, with 15 bases lying between them. This receptor was taken from a human donor in a cohort sampled during active COVID-19. Sequenced sample: peripheral blood. This chain uses TRBV30 with TRBJ1-2; D remains unclear. The CDR3 loop reads CAWSVLGQASYGYTF. CDR3 nucleotide sequence: TGTGCCTGGAGTGTACTGGGTCAGGCGAGCTATGGCTACACCTTC.